The 2 T cell receptor beta chains below come from one sample, sequenced in a study of blood T cell repertoires in COVID-19 (dated by TCRdb to the early 2020s). Library generation was performed with the immunoSEQ multiplex PCR assay. As stored in TCRdb, this immuneACCESS dataset retains in-frame rearrangements with V and J assigned. A fraction of the clones does not appear; measured against another copy, unresolved V genes explain less than half of the discrepancy, and the remainder lacks a known reason. The sample profile shows some 25,000 clones; 90% of them were found once. The ten largest clones take up about 11% of the sample. Sequences were obtained from peripheral blood. The receptors derive from a man in his sixties or seventies with acute or convalescent COVID-19.

This chain joins TRBV10-2 and TRBJ1-3, with 8 bases lining up with TRBD1. Losses at the gene ends were 3 bases for V and 6 bases for J; bases not matched to a gene: 7. Germline V gives CDR1 WSHSY, CDR2 SAAADI. CDR3 length: 15 amino acids. CDR3 bases: TGCGCCAGCAGTGACCCCGGGACAGGCGAAAACACCATATATTTT. Protein: CASSDPGTGENTIYF.

The chain employs TRBV25-1 and TRBJ2-7, with 9 bases identical to TRBD1. The germline V gene has CDR1 MGHDK and CDR2 SYGVNS. The CDR3 has 14 residues. The J segment lost 2 bases and the V segment lost 4 bases, leaving 3 bases of the junction unmatched. CDR3: CASSGWDRAYEQYF. For the CDR3, the DNA is TGTGCCAGCAGTGGTTGGGACAGGGCCTACGAGCAGTACTTC.